Each of the 25 T cell receptor beta chains below was sequenced from the same sample in a study of blood T cell repertoires in COVID-19. Sequencing was performed with immunoSEQ multiplex PCR; in TCRdb, only in-frame clones are kept and a portion is missing. The table includes roughly 120,000 clones, roughly 83% detected once. The sequencing input was peripheral blood. These receptors all stem from an older woman with acute or convalescent COVID-19.

This rearrangement joins TRBV5-6 to TRBJ1-2; 8 bases fit TRBD1. The CDR3 is 16 residues long. V was pared by 0 bases and J by 1 base, with 5 bases of the junction left unmatched. Germline-derived CDR1 and CDR2 are SGHDT and YYEEEE. CDR3 in DNA: TGTGCCAGCAGCTTGGGGACAGGGAACCTTAACTATGGCTACACCTTC. This translates into CASSLGTGNLNYGYTF.

The chain carries TRBV19 and TRBJ1-1; D may be TRBD1 (6 bases). V dropped 6 bases and J dropped 5 bases, with 13 bases sitting between them. The germline V gene has CDR1 LNHDA and CDR2 SQIVND (reference sequence). This CDR3 spans 13 amino acids. The CDR3 protein is CASREKGGTEAFF. In DNA form, the CDR3 reads TGTGCCAGTAGAGAGAAGGGGGGGACTGAAGCTTTCTTT.

V and J are TRBV6-5 and TRBJ1-3, with D uncertain. The CDR3 spans 10 residues. Germline V gene sequence: CDR1 MNHEY, CDR2 SVGAGI. The CDR3 sequence is CRVGGNTIYF. The CDR3 bases are TGTCGGGTCGGGGGAAACACCATATATTTT.

This chain uses TRBV9 with TRBJ1-2, with TRBD1 as a possible D gene (5 bases). Trimming removed 0 bases at V and 3 bases at J, with 12 bases between. The germline gives CDR1 SGDLS, CDR2 YYNGEE. CDR3 length: 15 residues. CDR3 region: CASSVARTGDYGYTF. Written as DNA, the CDR3 is TGTGCCAGCAGCGTAGCGAGAACAGGCGACTATGGCTACACCTTC.

This clone was observed a single time. The chain employs TRBV5-4 and TRBJ2-2, with TRBD1 identical over 7 bases. CDR1 is SGHNT, CDR2 YYREEE, per germline (reference sequence). V lost 1 base and J lost 9; bases outside the gene matches: 6. The CDR3 consists of 14 residues. The CDR3 spells CASSLSTGVRELFF. The CDR3 coding sequence is TGTGCCAGCAGCTTGTCCACAGGGGTACGGGAGCTGTTTTTT.

The V and J genes are TRBV4-1 and TRBJ1-2; no clear D gene. CDR3 size: 16 residues. V lost 0 bases, J lost 8 bases, and 19 bases lay in between. The germline gives CDR1 MGHRA, CDR2 YSYEKL. The CDR3 loop reads CASSQERRQSVGGYTF. CDR3 bases: TGCGCCAGCAGCCAAGAGAGGAGGCAGTCGGTGGGGGGCTACACCTTC.

This rearrangement joins TRBV10-1 to TRBJ2-3; weak D call: TRBD2 (7 bases). Germline CDR1 reads WNHNN; CDR2 reads SYGVQD (reference sequence). This CDR3 region has 16 residues. The ends were cut back, 0 bases at V and 6 bases at J, with 16 bases in the middle. For the CDR3, the DNA is TGCGCCAGCAGTGAGTCGATAGGGGGGGCCATCGATACGCAGTATTTT. Protein sequence: CASSESIGGAIDTQYF.

The gene calls are TRBV4-1 and TRBJ2-2, with TRBD2 identical over 10 bases. Germline V CDR1 and CDR2: MGHRA, YSYEKL. The V segment lost 3 bases and the J segment 1 base; nucleotides outside the gene matches: 5. The CDR3 contains 17 residues. The CDR3 DNA follows: TGCGCCAGCAGCCAGACGTCTAGCGGGAGGAACACCGGGGAGCTGTTTTTT. Its translation: CASSQTSSGRNTGELFF.

V and J are TRBV30 and TRBJ2-2, with 7 bases fitting TRBD1. In germline, CDR1 is GTSNPN, CDR2 SVGIG (reference sequence). The V segment lost 3 bases and the J segment 8 bases; nucleotides outside the gene matches: 9. The length of the CDR3 is 14 residues. The DNA of the CDR3 is TGTGCCTGGAGCCCGGACTTACAGGGGGGGGAGCTGTTTTTT. This gives the protein CAWSPDLQGGELFF.

The chain couples TRBV6-5 to TRBJ1-1, with 7 bases matching TRBD1. CDR1 and CDR2 from the germline V gene are MNHEY and SVGAGI. V lost 8 bases to trimming and J lost 3 bases; unmatched junction nucleotides: 9. The CDR3 is 14 residues long. The CDR3 spells CASQRRGEDTEAFF. In nucleotides, the CDR3 is TGTGCCAGCCAACGCAGGGGGGAGGACACTGAAGCTTTCTTT.

J is TRBJ1-1 and V is TRBV2, with D uncertain. CDR3 size: 15 residues. From germline, CDR1 is SNHLY and CDR2 FYNNEI. V was cut by 8 bases and J by 0 bases, with 16 bases left in between. CDR3 DNA: TGTGCCAGCCGATCCCGAGGAGTCATGAACACTGAAGCTTTCTTT. It translates to CASRSRGVMNTEAFF.

The rearrangement joins TRBV5-1 to TRBJ2-5; 8 positions match TRBD1. CDR1 is SGHRS, CDR2 YFSETQ, per germline. The CDR3 is 14 amino acids. Trimming at V came to 4 bases and at J to 3 bases, leaving 5 bases not matched to a gene. The CDR3 loop is CASSITGGEETQYF. In DNA form, the CDR3 reads TGCGCCAGCAGCATAACAGGGGGTGAAGAGACCCAGTACTTC. The full variable domain, in which reference TRBV5-1 and TRBJ2-5 provide the parts outside the CDR3, is KAGVTQTPRYLIKTRGQQVTLSCSPISGHRSVSWYQQTPGQGLQFLFEYFSETQRNKGNFPGRFSGRQFSNSRSEMNVSTLELGDSALYLCASSITGGEETQYFGPGTRLLVL.

The gene calls are TRBV5-1 and TRBJ2-1, with D unclear. This CDR3 is built from 13 residues. Germline V CDR1 and CDR2: SGHRS, YFSETQ. Between the trimmed V and J ends, which lost 0 bases and 13 bases, there was a span of 14 bases. The CDR3 protein is CASSLEARVVQFF. The CDR3, as DNA: TGCGCCAGCAGCTTGGAGGCTCGGGTGGTTCAGTTCTTC.

The chain combines TRBV19 with TRBJ2-7; D is uncertain. The ends were cut back, 1 base at V and 0 bases at J, with 7 bases in the middle. Per germline, CDR1 LNHDA and CDR2 SQIVND (reference sequence). The length of the CDR3 is 14 residues. CDR3 loop: CASSIGLDSYEQYF. The CDR3 DNA reads TGTGCCAGTAGTATAGGTTTAGACTCCTACGAGCAGTACTTC.

J is TRBJ1-5 and V is TRBV28; no clear D gene. This CDR3 is 15 amino acids long. V was clipped by 3 bases and J by 0 bases, with 9 bases between them. Germline lookup yields CDR1 MDHEN and CDR2 SYDVKM. CDR3 region: CASSFSGGSNQPQHF. For the CDR3, the DNA is TGTGCCAGCAGTTTTTCAGGAGGTAGCAATCAGCCCCAGCATTTT.

This chain uses TRBV5-4 with TRBJ1-2, with unresolved D. The CDR3 runs 14 residues. V lost 2 bases to trimming and J lost 2 bases, with 10 bases between them. Per germline, CDR1 SGHNT and CDR2 YYREEE (reference sequence). CDR3 sequence (DNA): TGTGCCAGCAGCTTTGGACTTATAAACTATGGCTACACCTTC. The encoded protein is CASSFGLINYGYTF. Using reference TRBV5-4 and TRBJ1-2 for the parts outside the CDR3, the full variable domain is ETGVTQSPTHLIKTRGQQVTLRCSSQSGHNTVSWYQQALGQGPQFIFQYYREEENGRGNFPPRFSGLQFPNYSSELNVNALELDDSALYLCASSFGLINYGYTFGSGTRLTVV.

This chain joins TRBV5-5 and TRBJ2-5; D may be TRBD2 (5 bases). The germline gives CDR1 SGHKS, CDR2 YYEKEE (reference sequence). The germline V and J ends were trimmed by 5 bases and 1 base, with 18 bases remaining between them. The CDR3 covers 16 residues. The CDR3, as DNA: TGTGCCAGCAGTCGCGAAGAGGGTTTCCTCCAAGAGACCCAGTACTTC. It encodes CASSREEGFLQETQYF.

As DNA, the CDR3 is TGTGCCAGCAGTTACTCTAGCGGGAGGGAGACAGATACGCAGTATTTT. This translates into CASSYSSGRETDTQYF. The rearrangement joins TRBV6-6 to TRBJ2-3; the match to TRBD2 covers 11 bases. Unmatched junction bases numbered 2, after V lost 0 bases and J lost 3 bases. The germline gives CDR1 MNHNY, CDR2 SVGAGI (reference sequence). CDR3 size: 16 residues.

The V call is TRBV11-3, the J call TRBJ2-2; D perhaps matches TRBD2 (6 bases). The CDR3 runs to 14 residues. Trimming left V 5 bases short and J 7 bases short, with 14 bases between. The germline V gene has CDR1 SGHNT and CDR2 YENEEA. CDR3 sequence reads: CASSLGAGIGELFF. The CDR3, as DNA: TGTGCCAGCAGCCTTGGGGCGGGGATCGGGGAGCTGTTTTTT.

The rearrangement uses TRBV5-5 and TRBJ1-4; 11 bases line up with TRBD1. This CDR3 comprises 15 residues. Germline V gene sequence: CDR1 SGHKS, CDR2 YYEKEE (reference sequence). With V trimmed by 4 bases and J by 5 bases, 4 bases remained unmatched. CDR3 loop: CASSGGTGGNEKLFF. The CDR3 coding sequence is TGTGCCAGCAGCGGCGGGACAGGGGGGAATGAAAAACTGTTTTTT.

The genes are TRBV4-2 and TRBJ2-1; D unclear. The V and J ends lost 2 bases and 9 bases respectively, with 11 bases between them. Germline V lookup: CDR1 LGHNA, CDR2 YNFKEQ. This CDR3 spans 13 amino acids. CDR3 residues: CASSQRRPSEQFF. The CDR3 DNA reads as TGTGCCAGCAGCCAAAGACGCCCTAGTGAGCAGTTCTTC.

The V call is TRBV9, the J call TRBJ1-1, with D perhaps TRBD1 (6 bases). Per germline, CDR1 SGDLS and CDR2 YYNGEE. This CDR3 spans 15 amino acids. The V and J ends lost 0 bases and 1 base respectively, with 10 bases between them. The CDR3 coding sequence is TGTGCCAGCAGCGTAGAGGGGGGGAAGAACACTGAAGCTTTCTTT. Protein sequence: CASSVEGGKNTEAFF.

V gene TRBV18 combines with J gene TRBJ2-3; the D gene is possibly TRBD1 (5 bases). CDR1 KGHSH and CDR2 LQKENI come from the germline V gene. Between the trimmed V and J ends, which lost 4 bases and 6 bases, there was a span of 11 bases. There are 13 residues in the CDR3. The CDR3 DNA is TGTGCCAGCTCACTCAACCCAGGGGATACGCAGTATTTT. It codes for CASSLNPGDTQYF.

This chain joins TRBV6-5 and TRBJ1-2; weak D call: TRBD1 (5 bases). V was shortened by 7 bases and J by 2 bases, with 17 bases between the two germline ends. CDR3 length: 15 amino acids. Germline V gene data show CDR1 as MNHEY and CDR2 as SVGAGI. CDR3: CASTYGGGLNYGYTF. CDR3 nucleotides: TGTGCCAGCACCTATGGGGGGGGTTTAAACTATGGCTACACCTTC.

The rearrangement uses TRBV3-1 (or the pseudogene TRBV3-2) and TRBJ2-1, with 7 nucleotides matching TRBD2. The ends lost 1 base at V and 6 bases at J; junction bases unmatched: 6. CDR1 is LGHDT, CDR2 YNNKEL, per germline (reference sequence). The CDR3 consists of 15 residues. The CDR3 DNA follows: TGTGCCAGCAGCCAAGGGCTAGCGGAAGGCAATGAGCAGTTCTTC. Translation gives CASSQGLAEGNEQFF.